These 21 T cell receptor beta chains came from one sample sequenced in a study of CD8+CD57+ T cells in acquired aplastic anemia. TCR beta VDJ and CDR3 were profiled, and genomic DNA was the template. Using its own MiXCR run on the reads, TCRdb lists one record per CDR3 protein. The table records 200,000 or so distinct CDR3 sequences, approximately 50% of them present only once. Patients chosen for sequencing had shown CD8+CD57+ cell expansion by flow cytometry. Sequencing input: sorted CD4+, CD8+, or CD8+CD57+ T cells (not recorded which) from PBMCs. The receptors originated from a human donor with aplastic anemia.

The chain recombines TRBV19 with TRBJ1-5, with D possibly being TRBD1 (5 bases). The CDR3 contains 15 residues. Trimming removed 9 bases from V and 0 bases from J, with 15 bases in between. Germline-derived CDR1 and CDR2 are LNHDA and SQIVND (reference sequence). This chain's CDR3 is CASSPGPRSNQPQHF. CDR3 coding DNA: TGTGCCAGCAGTCCGGGACCGCGTAGCAATCAGCCCCAGCATTTT.

Comments on this clonotype: Just one base apart from a much larger clone, this may be a read error. CDR3 DNA: TGTGCCAGCACCAACGGGCGGGCTAGCGGGCACAACGAGCAGTACTTC. Amino acid sequence: CASTNGRASGHNEQYF. V usage is TRBV12-3 or TRBV12-4 and J usage is TRBJ2-7; 8 bases match TRBD2. This CDR3 contains 16 residues. Losses at the gene ends were 7 bases for V and 5 bases for J; bases not matched to a gene: 16.

The V call is TRBV20-1, the J call TRBJ1-1; TRBD1 might be the D (5 bases). Germline assignment: CDR1 DFQATT and CDR2 SNEGSKA (reference sequence). Trimming stripped 6 bases from V and 4 bases from J, with 12 bases between. The CDR3 has 12 residues. Here the CDR3 reads CSAYRRGTEAFF. The DNA of the CDR3 is TGCAGTGCCTACAGGAGGGGCACTGAAGCTTTCTTT.

The chain links TRBV9 to TRBJ1-6, with TRBD1 matching 9 bases. Germline-derived CDR1 and CDR2 are SGDLS and YYNGEE. V was clipped by 3 bases and J by 8 bases; unmatched bases: 3. CDR3 length: 14 residues. The CDR3 region has the DNA TGTGCCAGCAGCGCCCGGACAGGGGATTCACCCCTCCACTTT. Protein: CASSARTGDSPLHF.

A word on this clonotype: One end of the junction varies from germline; a read error may be responsible. The V and J genes are TRBV2 and TRBJ2-5, with D perhaps matching TRBD2 (5 bases). The CDR3 runs 14 residues. From germline, CDR1 is SNHLY and CDR2 FYNNEI. CDR3 sequence (DNA): TGCGCCAGCTCGGGAAGGGTGAGCAATCAGCCCCAGTACTTC. Its protein is CASSGRVSNQPQYF.

The rearrangement links TRBV5-1 to TRBJ2-5, with D unresolved. Germline V gives CDR1 SGHRS, CDR2 YFSETQ. Trimming pared 2 bases from V and 5 bases from J, leaving 13 bases between. The CDR3 loop spans 14 amino acids. CDR3 region: CASSFQGIRETQYF. In DNA form, the CDR3 reads TGCGCCAGCAGCTTTCAAGGGATAAGGGAGACCCAGTACTTC.

The CDR3 sequence: CASSLSGVNTEAFF. In DNA form, the CDR3 reads TGCGCCAGCAGCTTGAGTGGGGTGAACACTGAAGCTTTCTTT. This sequence joins TRBV5-1 and TRBJ1-1; D call uncertain. Germline-derived CDR1 and CDR2 are SGHRS and YFSETQ. With 1 base removed from V and 0 bases from J, the gap between germline ends came to 7 bases. This CDR3 spans 14 amino acids.

A note on this clonotype: This may be a read error, as it is one base from a much larger clone. This chain uses TRBV5-1 with TRBJ2-5; D possibly corresponds to TRBD1 (5 bases). V lost 2 bases and J 4 bases, leaving 18 bases between the germline ends. This CDR3 is 16 amino acids long. The germline V gene encodes CDR1 SGHRS and CDR2 YFSETQ. The CDR3 DNA reads as TGCGCCAGCAGCTTCGTAGGCAGGGCTAGGGGAGAGACCCAGTACTTC. Its translation is CASSFVGRARGETQYF.

V usage is TRBV10-1 and J usage is TRBJ2-2; 14 bases are shared with TRBD2. Germline V gene data show CDR1 as WNHNN and CDR2 as SYGVQD (reference sequence). After removal of 5 bases from V and 3 bases from J, the junction contained 8 bases not matched to a gene. This CDR3 is built from 18 residues. In nucleotides, the CDR3 is TGCGCCAGCAGTAACCCGGGACTAGCGGGAGTGGACACCGGGGAGCTGTTTTTT. The encoded protein is CASSNPGLAGVDTGELFF.

A few counts support this clonotype. J is TRBJ2-2 and V is TRBV7-3; D ambiguous. V gave up 4 bases and J gave up 6 bases, with 9 bases separating them. In germline, CDR1 is SGHTA, CDR2 FQGTGA. The CDR3 loop spans 13 amino acids. The CDR3 DNA follows: TGTGCCAGCAGCTACTCACGTTCCGGGGAGCTGTTTTTT. This translates into CASSYSRSGELFF.

There are many counts of this clonotype. This chain joins TRBV4-2 and TRBJ2-7, with TRBD1 as a possible D gene (6 bases). Trimming removed 2 bases from V and 5 bases from J, with 7 bases in between. The CDR3 spans 12 residues. Germline CDR1 and CDR2: LGHNA and YNFKEQ. DNA of the CDR3: TGTGCCAGCAGCCAAACAGGGCACGAGCAGTACTTC. Translation: CASSQTGHEQYF.

This chain connects TRBV29-1 to TRBJ2-3; D call uncertain. Germline loops: CDR1 SQVTM, CDR2 ANQGSEA. This CDR3 is built from 11 residues. V was trimmed by 8 bases and J by 3 bases, leaving 9 bases between them. The CDR3 nucleotides are TGCAGCTCCTCCTGGACAGATACGCAGTATTTT. It is translated as CSSSWTDTQYF.

Of note for this clonotype: An end of the junction does not agree with germline; a read error may underlie this. The chain recombines TRBV12-3 or TRBV12-4 with TRBJ1-3; no reliable D call. This CDR3 spans 15 amino acids. The CDR3 sequence is CASSADGSSGDTIYF. CDR3 in DNA: TGTGCCAGCAGCGCGGACGGGTCTTCTGGAGACACCATATATTTT.

The chain employs TRBV7-2 and TRBJ2-2; no clear D gene. CDR3 length: 14 residues. In germline, CDR1 is SGHTA, CDR2 FQGNSA. Deletions cut 6 bases from V and 0 bases from J, with 8 bases between. The CDR3 sequence is CASSSQSNTGELFF. As DNA, the CDR3 is TGTGCCAGCAGTTCCCAGTCGAACACCGGGGAGCTGTTTTTT.

The rearrangement joins TRBV5-1 to TRBJ2-7; 10 nucleotides align to TRBD2. V trimming: 6 bases; J trimming: 7 bases; junction bases outside the gene matches: 10. Germline CDR1 and CDR2: SGHRS and YFSETQ. The CDR3 has 14 amino acids. The CDR3 loop is CASTSGLAHNEQYF. The CDR3 nucleotides read TGCGCCAGCACCTCGGGACTAGCGCACAATGAGCAGTACTTC.

This clonotype was counted only a few times. The chain links TRBV10-3 to TRBJ2-3; D not resolved. With 8 bases removed from V and 0 bases from J, the gap between germline ends came to 6 bases. Germline CDR1 and CDR2: ENHRY and SYGVKD. The CDR3 consists of 12 residues. CDR3 sequence reads: CAIAVSTDTQYF. CDR3 nucleotide sequence: TGTGCCATCGCAGTGAGCACAGATACGCAGTATTTT.

V is TRBV10-3 and J is TRBJ2-3; TRBD1 matches at 9 bases. With V trimmed by 6 bases and J by 1 base, 2 bases remained unmatched. Germline V lookup: CDR1 ENHRY, CDR2 SYGVKD. CDR3 length: 14 residues. CDR3 protein: CAISGQGRTDTQYF. CDR3 in DNA: TGTGCCATCAGCGGACAGGGGCGCACAGATACGCAGTATTTT.

This clonotype was recorded a few times. This rearrangement joins TRBV6-1 to TRBJ1-2, with D possibly TRBD1 on 6 matching bases. The V gene lost 6 bases and the J gene lost 4 bases, with 15 bases spanning the gap. CDR1 is MNHNS, CDR2 SASEGT, per germline. CDR3 length equals 14 residues. The chain's CDR3 is CASRPPGGFYGYTF. The CDR3 nucleotides read TGTGCCAGCAGGCCCCCGGGGGGCTTCTATGGCTACACCTTC.

The table lists this clonotype with a few counts. The rearrangement joins TRBV19 to TRBJ1-1, with a possible D match to TRBD1 (6 bases). V lost 7 bases, J lost 0 bases, and 12 bases lay in between. CDR3 length: 14 amino acids. Germline V gives CDR1 LNHDA, CDR2 SQIVND (reference sequence). Here the CDR3 reads CASNPGHVNTEAFF. The CDR3 DNA is TGTGCCAGTAATCCGGGACATGTGAACACTGAAGCTTTCTTT.

Points on this clonotype: The junction differs from germline at one of its ends, possibly a read error. The V call is TRBV10-1, the J call TRBJ1-2; 10 nucleotides match TRBD1. Germline loops: CDR1 WNHNN, CDR2 SYGVQD (reference sequence). This CDR3 comprises 15 residues. The CDR3 DNA reads as TGTGCCAGCAGCCAGCCGGGACAGGGGAACTATGGCTACACCTTC. This codes for CASSQPGQGNYGYTF.

This clonotype was counted only a few times. The chain recombines TRBV15 with TRBJ1-4; possibly TRBD1 for D (5 bases). CDR1 is LNHNV and CDR2 is YYDKDF in the germline V gene (reference sequence). There are 13 residues in the CDR3. V was clipped by 6 bases and J by 6 bases, with 11 bases between them. The CDR3 here is CATSGTGYEKLFF. The CDR3 DNA sequence: TGTGCCACCAGTGGGACGGGATATGAAAAACTGTTTTTT.